Detailed here is one T cell receptor (beta chain). This sample was taken from a study of T cells in women clearing cervical HPV infection. Overall study context: Case blood was drawn a median approximately 21 weeks after lesion detection.

Here immunoSEQ multiplex PCR was the method, and the copy in TCRdb shows in-frame clones only, minus some. The sample totals roughly 22,000 clones; its top ten clones hold roughly 3.1%. The sequenced sample was blood buffy coat. The receptor was isolated from a woman between 18 and 69 years old with a cervical HPV16 infection that either progressed to CIN3+ or cleared (not recorded which).

The sequenced CDR3 bases are TGTGCCAGCTCTCGGACTCCTAGCGGGATACCCAATGAG. It yields the protein CASSRTPSGIPNE. The full CDR3 is CASSRTPSGIPNEQFF. V gene TRBV18 combines with J gene TRBJ2-1; 9 bases line up with TRBD2. The DNA ends 3 residues before the CDR3 does, and the rest of the CDR3 is filled in from the germline J gene. Germline V lookup: CDR1 KGHSH, CDR2 LQKENI. The CDR3 has 16 residues. V lost 6 bases to trimming and J lost 6 bases; unmatched junction nucleotides: 12.